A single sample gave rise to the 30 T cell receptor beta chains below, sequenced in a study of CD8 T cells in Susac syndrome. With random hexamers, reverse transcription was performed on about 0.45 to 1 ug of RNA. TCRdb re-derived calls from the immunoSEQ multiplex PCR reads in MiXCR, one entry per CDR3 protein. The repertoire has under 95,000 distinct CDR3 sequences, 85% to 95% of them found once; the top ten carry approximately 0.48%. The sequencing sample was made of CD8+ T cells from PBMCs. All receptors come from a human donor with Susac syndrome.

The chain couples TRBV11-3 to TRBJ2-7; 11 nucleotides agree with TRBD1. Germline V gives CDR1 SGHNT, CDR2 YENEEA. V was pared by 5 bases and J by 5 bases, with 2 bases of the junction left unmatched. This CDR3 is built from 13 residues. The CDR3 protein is CASSPGQGDEQYF. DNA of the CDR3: TGTGCCAGCAGCCCGGGACAGGGGGACGAGCAGTACTTC.

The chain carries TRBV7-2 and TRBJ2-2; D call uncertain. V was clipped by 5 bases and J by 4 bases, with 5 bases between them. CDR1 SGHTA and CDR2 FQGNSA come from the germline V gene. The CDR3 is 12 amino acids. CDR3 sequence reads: CASSPVTGELFF. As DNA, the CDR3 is TGTGCCAGCAGCCCCGTCACCGGGGAGCTGTTTTTT.

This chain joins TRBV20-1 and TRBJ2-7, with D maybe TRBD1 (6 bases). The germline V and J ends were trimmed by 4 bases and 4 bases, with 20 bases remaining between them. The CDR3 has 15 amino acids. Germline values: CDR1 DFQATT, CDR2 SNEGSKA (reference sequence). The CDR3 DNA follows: TGCAGTGCTACACTAACACTAGTGGGGGCTTACGAGCAGTACTTC. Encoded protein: CSATLTLVGAYEQYF.

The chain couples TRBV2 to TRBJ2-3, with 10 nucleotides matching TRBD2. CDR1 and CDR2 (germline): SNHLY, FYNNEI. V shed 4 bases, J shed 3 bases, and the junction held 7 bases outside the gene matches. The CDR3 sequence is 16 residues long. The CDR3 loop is CASSVPSGSQTDTQYF. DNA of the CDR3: TGTGCCAGCAGTGTCCCTAGCGGGAGCCAAACAGATACGCAGTATTTT.

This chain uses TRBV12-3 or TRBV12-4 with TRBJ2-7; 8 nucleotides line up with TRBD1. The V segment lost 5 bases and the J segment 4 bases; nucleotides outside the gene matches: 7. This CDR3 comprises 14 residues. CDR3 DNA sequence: TGTGCCAGCAGTCCCCCGGACAGGGTGTACGAGCAGTACTTC. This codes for CASSPPDRVYEQYF.

This CDR3 reads CASSQGAKTGVTGELFF. The CDR3, as DNA: TGTGCCAGCAGCCAAGGGGCGAAAACAGGGGTGACCGGGGAGCTGTTTTTT. The chain joins TRBV3-1 to TRBJ2-2, with 7 bases lining up with TRBD1. The CDR3 is 17 amino acids. The V segment lost 1 base and the J segment 5 bases; nucleotides outside the gene matches: 10. CDR1 LGHDT and CDR2 YNNKEL come from the germline V gene (reference sequence).

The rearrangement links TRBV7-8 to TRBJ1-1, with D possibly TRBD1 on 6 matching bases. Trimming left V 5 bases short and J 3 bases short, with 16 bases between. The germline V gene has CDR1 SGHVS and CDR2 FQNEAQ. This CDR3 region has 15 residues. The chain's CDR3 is CASSTTEGGDTEAFF. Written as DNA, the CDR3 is TGTGCCAGCAGCACCACGGAGGGGGGCGACACTGAAGCTTTCTTT.

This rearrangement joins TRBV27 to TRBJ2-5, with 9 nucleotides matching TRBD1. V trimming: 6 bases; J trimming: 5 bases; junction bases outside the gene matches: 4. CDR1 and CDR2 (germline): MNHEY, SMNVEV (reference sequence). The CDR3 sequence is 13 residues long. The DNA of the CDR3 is TGTGCCAGCAGCACCGGGACAGGGGAGACCCAGTACTTC. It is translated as CASSTGTGETQYF.

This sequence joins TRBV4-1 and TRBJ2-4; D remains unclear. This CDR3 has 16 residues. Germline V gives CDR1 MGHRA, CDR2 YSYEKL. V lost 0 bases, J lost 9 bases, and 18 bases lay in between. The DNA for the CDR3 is TGCGCCAGCAGCCAAGACGCCAGCGCGGATTGGGCCATTCAGTACTTC. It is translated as CASSQDASADWAIQYF.

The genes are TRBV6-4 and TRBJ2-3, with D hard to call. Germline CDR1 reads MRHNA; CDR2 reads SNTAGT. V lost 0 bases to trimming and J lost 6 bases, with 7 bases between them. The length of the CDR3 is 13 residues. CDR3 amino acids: CASSDSSGDTQYF. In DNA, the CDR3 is TGTGCCAGCAGTGACTCGAGTGGGGATACGCAGTATTTT.

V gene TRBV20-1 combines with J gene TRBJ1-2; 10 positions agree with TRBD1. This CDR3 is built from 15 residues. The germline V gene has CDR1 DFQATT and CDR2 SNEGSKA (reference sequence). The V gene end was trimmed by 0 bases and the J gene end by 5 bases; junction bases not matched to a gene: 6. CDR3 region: CSARDVGQGRYGYTF. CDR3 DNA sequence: TGCAGTGCTAGAGATGTGGGACAGGGGCGATATGGCTACACCTTC.

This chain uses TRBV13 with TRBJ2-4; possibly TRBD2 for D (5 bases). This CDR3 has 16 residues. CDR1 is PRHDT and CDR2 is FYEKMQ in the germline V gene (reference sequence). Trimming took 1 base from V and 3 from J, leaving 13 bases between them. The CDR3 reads CASSLADSEDKNIQYF. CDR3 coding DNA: TGTGCCAGCAGCTTAGCGGATAGCGAAGACAAAAACATTCAGTACTTC.

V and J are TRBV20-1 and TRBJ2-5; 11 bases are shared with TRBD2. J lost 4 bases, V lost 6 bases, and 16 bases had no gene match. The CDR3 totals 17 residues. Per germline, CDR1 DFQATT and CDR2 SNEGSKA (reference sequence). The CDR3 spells CSATGTSGPTGGETQYF. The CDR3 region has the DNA TGCAGTGCGACCGGGACTAGCGGCCCGACCGGAGGAGAGACCCAGTACTTC.

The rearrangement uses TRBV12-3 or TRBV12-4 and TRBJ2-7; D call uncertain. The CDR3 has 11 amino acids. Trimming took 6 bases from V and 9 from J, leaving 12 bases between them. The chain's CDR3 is CASSSGVMQYF. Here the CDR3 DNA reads TGTGCCAGCAGCTCTGGTGTGATGCAGTACTTC.

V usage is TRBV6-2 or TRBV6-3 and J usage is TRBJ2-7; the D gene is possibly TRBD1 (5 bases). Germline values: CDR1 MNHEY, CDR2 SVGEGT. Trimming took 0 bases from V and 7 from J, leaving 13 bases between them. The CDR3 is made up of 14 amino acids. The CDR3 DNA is TGTGCCAGCAGTTACTCTCCCTCAGGGTGGGAGCAGTACTTC. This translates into CASSYSPSGWEQYF.

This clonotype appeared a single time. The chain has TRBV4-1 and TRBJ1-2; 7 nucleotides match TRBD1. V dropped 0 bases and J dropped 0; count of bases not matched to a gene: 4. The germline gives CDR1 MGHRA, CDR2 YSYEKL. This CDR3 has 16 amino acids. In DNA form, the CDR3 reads TGCGCCAGCAGCCAAGAGGGGACAGCTTCTAACTATGGCTACACCTTC. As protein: CASSQEGTASNYGYTF.

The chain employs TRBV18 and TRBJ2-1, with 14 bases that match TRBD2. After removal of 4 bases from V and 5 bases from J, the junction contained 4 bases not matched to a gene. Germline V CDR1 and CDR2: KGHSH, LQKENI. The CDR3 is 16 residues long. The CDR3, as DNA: TGTGCCAGCTCACACCCGGGACTAGCGGGAGACAATGAGCAGTTCTTC. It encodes CASSHPGLAGDNEQFF.

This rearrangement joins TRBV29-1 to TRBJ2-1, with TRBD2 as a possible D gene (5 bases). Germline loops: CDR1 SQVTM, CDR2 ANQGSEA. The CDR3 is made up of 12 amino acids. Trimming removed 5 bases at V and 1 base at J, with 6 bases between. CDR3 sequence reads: CSVRGSYNEQFF. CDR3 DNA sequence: TGCAGCGTTCGCGGGTCCTACAATGAGCAGTTCTTC.

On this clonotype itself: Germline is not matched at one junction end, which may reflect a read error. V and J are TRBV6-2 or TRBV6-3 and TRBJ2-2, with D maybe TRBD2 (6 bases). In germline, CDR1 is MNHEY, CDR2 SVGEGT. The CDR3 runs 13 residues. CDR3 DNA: TGTGCCAGCACTTACGGAGGGACCGGGGAGCTGTTTTTT. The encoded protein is CASTYGGTGELFF.

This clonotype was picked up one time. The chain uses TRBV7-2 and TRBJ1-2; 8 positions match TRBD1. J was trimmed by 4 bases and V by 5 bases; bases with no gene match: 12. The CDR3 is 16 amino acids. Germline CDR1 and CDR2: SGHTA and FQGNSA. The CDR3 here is CASSNTGGNDLYGYTF. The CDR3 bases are TGTGCCAGCAGCAACACAGGGGGGAACGACCTCTATGGCTACACCTTC.

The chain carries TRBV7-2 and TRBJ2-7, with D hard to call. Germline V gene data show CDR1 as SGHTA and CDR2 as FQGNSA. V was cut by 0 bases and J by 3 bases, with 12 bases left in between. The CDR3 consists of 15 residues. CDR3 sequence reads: CASSLAHEDGYEQYF. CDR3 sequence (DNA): TGTGCCAGCAGCTTAGCGCACGAGGACGGCTACGAGCAGTACTTC.

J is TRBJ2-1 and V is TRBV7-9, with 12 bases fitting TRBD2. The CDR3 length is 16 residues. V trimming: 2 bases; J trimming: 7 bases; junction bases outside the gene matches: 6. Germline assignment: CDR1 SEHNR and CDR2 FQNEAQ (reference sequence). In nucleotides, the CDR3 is TGTGCCAGCAGCTTACTAGCGGGAGGGCCGGCGAATGAGCAGTTCTTC. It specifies CASSLLAGGPANEQFF.

In DNA, the CDR3 is TGCAGCGTTGAATGGGACTACCAAGAGACCCAGTACTTC. This gives the protein CSVEWDYQETQYF. The gene calls are TRBV29-1 and TRBJ2-5; weak D call: TRBD2 (6 bases). V lost 2 bases to trimming and J lost 0 bases, with 7 bases between them. Germline CDR1 SQVTM, CDR2 ANQGSEA. The CDR3 has 13 amino acids.

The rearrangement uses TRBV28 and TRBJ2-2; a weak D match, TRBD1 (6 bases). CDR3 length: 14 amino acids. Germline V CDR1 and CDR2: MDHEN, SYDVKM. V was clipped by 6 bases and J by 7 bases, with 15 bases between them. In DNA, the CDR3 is TGTGCCAGCAGGGCTCAGGGGATCGTCGGGGAGCTGTTTTTT. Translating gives CASRAQGIVGELFF.

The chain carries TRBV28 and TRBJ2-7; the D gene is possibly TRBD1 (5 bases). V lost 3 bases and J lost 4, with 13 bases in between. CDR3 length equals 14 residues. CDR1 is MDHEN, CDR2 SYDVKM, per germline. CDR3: CASSFGRVLYEQYF. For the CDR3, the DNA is TGTGCCAGCAGTTTTGGCAGGGTGCTTTACGAGCAGTACTTC.

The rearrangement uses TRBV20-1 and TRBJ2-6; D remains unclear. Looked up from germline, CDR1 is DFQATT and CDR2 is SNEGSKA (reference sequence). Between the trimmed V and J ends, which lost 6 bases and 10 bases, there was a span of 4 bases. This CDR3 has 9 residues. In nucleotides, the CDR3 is TGCAGTGCGAATAACGTCCTGACTTTC. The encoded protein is CSANNVLTF.

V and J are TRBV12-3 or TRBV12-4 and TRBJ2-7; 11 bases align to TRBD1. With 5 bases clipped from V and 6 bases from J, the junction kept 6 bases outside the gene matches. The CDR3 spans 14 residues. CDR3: CASSVGQGAFEQYF. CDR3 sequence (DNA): TGTGCCAGCAGTGTTGGACAGGGGGCGTTCGAGCAGTACTTC.

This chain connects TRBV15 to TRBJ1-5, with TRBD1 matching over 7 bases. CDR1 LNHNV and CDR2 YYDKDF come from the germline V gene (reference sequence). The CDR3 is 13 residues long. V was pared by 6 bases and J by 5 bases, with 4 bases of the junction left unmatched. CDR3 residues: CATSPGGDQPQHF. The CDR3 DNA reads TGTGCCACCAGTCCAGGGGGGGATCAGCCCCAGCATTTT.

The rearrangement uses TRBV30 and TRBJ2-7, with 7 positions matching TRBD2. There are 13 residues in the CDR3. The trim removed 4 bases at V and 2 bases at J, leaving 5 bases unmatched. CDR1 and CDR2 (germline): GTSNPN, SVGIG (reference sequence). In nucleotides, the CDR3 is TGTGCCTGGACCCCGGGAGGACCCTACGAGCAGTACTTC. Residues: CAWTPGGPYEQYF.

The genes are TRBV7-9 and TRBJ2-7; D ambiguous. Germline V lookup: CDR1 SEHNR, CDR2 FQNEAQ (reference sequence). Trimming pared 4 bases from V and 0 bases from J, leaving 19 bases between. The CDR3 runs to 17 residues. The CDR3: CASSSLPLAEGSYEQYF. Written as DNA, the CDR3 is TGTGCCAGCAGCTCCCTTCCCCTCGCGGAAGGCTCCTACGAGCAGTACTTC.